This T cell receptor beta chain emerged from a study of CXCR3-negative and CXCR3-positive naive CD8 T cells. All CD8+ T cell subsets were sorted in triplicate at 250,000 to 300,000 cells each. The CDR3 is 15 amino acids. Germline CDR1 reads SGHVS; CDR2 reads FNYEAQ. The libraries of TRB cDNA were prepared using 5' RACE with UMI labels. For each CDR3 protein, TCRdb gives one entry from its re-call of the 5' RACE reads, without DNA. The sample table sets out more than 65,000 distinct CDR3 sequences. The sequencing input was naive CXCR3- CD8+ T cells from blood. Noted subset: CD45RO-CCR7+CD27+CD95- naive CD8+ T cells lacking CXCR3 (TNR3-). The chain is built from TRBV7-6 and TRBJ2-7; the D call of TRBD2 rests on TCRdb alone, since no DNA is present to check it. The sequence was collected from a human donor in good health. Some clones in this sample may be carry-over from other donors' samples. The CDR3 sequence: CASSLEASPPYEQYF.